This T cell receptor beta chain was retrieved from a study of human T cells and chemical hapten exposure (dated by TCRdb to the early 2020s). Looking at the study overall: For sensitization, 2% DPC in acetone was applied to a 2 cm by 2 cm area of upper inner arm skin. Blood samples were taken from patients before sensitization (week 0) and at 2, 6 and about 24 weeks after DPC sensitization. The mostly female patient cohort included alopecia areata with under or over 50% scalp involvement, alopecia totalis and alopecia universalis. Patch testing was performed on the upper back with Finn chambers containing 0.01% DPC, and the patch tests were scored after 6 days according to International Contact Dermatitis Research Group standards. Weekly therapeutic DPC doses were additionally applied to the scalp of patients throughout the roughly 24-week study period. The study tracked peripheral blood TCR repertoire changes in vivo during primary and secondary sensitization to the hapten diphenylcyclopropenone (DPC) in alopecia patients. Libraries were pooled for sequencing, and variation in per-sample TCR yields was attributed mainly to small differences in library volumes within the pool. Roughly 30 alopecia patients gave blood for TCR sequencing at one to four time points (pre-sensitization, 2, 6 and 24 weeks). Study-wide findings and limitations: Expanded TCRs formed significantly more large CDR3 similarity clusters than pre-sensitization or healthy control sets, consistent with antigen-driven responses. DPC sensitization did not change the number of TCRs with a frequency above 1 in 1000, and there was no evidence of changes in global repertoire structure. After repeated subsampling, changes were observed in the strength of the expansion versus patch-test correlation and in the threshold at which the correlation became significant. Patch test score correlated positively with the number of PT1 expanded TCRs, reaching significance at thresholds 8, 16 and 32 but not at 4. All patients had alopecia, a presumed autoimmune disease, so their immune response might differ from that of healthy individuals.

Preparation of the library involved RACE. The data were produced on a NextSeq 500. During library preparation, unique molecular identifiers were attached to individual cDNA molecules so that TCRs could be counted quantitatively and reproducibly. For every blood RNA sample, sequencing covered both the TCR alpha and TCR beta chains. As for how the authors treated the data: The median number of TCRs per sample was roughly 94,000, ranging from roughly 23,224 to 690,600. The Decombinator software suite was used to annotate the V, J and CDR3 of the TCR reads. Every sample was subsampled to the same number of TCRs (28,000) for the PS versus PT1 abundance plots. Expanded TCRs were defined as absent before sensitization and observed at least eight times at the 2-week time point. In-frame beta chains were kept once TCRdb had trimmed the public reads at Q25 with fastp and called clones with MiXCR. When rows share a CDR3 protein, they turn into one entry using the most common DNA and genes. These V and J calls originate from TCRdb's pipeline instead of the authors' own analysis. In all, the sample holds about 56,000 distinct CDR3 sequences, and over 7.5% of those were seen once. The biggest ten clones account for about an eighth of the sample.

The V and J ends are trimmed by 5 bases and 0 bases, leaving 11 bases between them. The CDR3 runs 15 amino acids, cysteine and phenylalanine included. Just CDR3 DNA is preserved here, 45 bases in frame from base 1. CDR1 and CDR2, per the germline V gene (reference sequence), are GTSNPN and SVGIG. According to the study, the label for this sample's time point signals: patch test 1, 2 weeks after DPC sensitization. This specimen's treatment or condition label, per the study, means: therapeutic diphenylcyclopropenone sensitization with weekly scalp DPC. At every patch-test visit, the blood draw took place before the patch test was put on. Eligible patients were aged 18 to 70, diagnosed with alopecia, deemed suitable for DPC therapy, and excluded if pregnant. Total RNA was isolated from unfractionated whole blood collected in Tempus Blood RNA tubes. This clonotype showed up just a few times. It has no known antigen specificity. No qualities accompany the bases; no much larger clone lies one base away.

Sequencing was performed on whole blood, taken in connection with sensitization to the hapten diphenylcyclopropenone (DPC). This clonotype originated in a woman aged 40-49 years with alopecia areata. Some clones in this sample may be carry-over from other donors' samples. Rearrangement joined TRBV30 to TRBJ1-6, with TRBD1 perhaps the D gene, on 5 matching bases. The CDR3: CAWGHRSSYNSPLHF. The sequenced DNA: TGTGCCTGGGGACACAGGAGCTCCTATAATTCACCCCTCCACTTT.